This T cell receptor beta chain was recovered during a study of blood T cell repertoires in COVID-19. Background on the study: The United States, Italy and Spain were the sources of the acute and convalescent COVID-19 samples.

Here immunoSEQ multiplex PCR was the method, and the copy in TCRdb shows in-frame clones only, minus some. The sample lists under 250,000 clones, about nine tenths occurring once. CDR1 MNHEY and CDR2 SMNVEV come from the germline V gene (reference sequence). The germline V and J ends were trimmed by 4 bases and 4 bases, with 5 bases remaining between them. This CDR3 has 11 amino acids. The rearrangement links TRBV27 to TRBJ2-7, with D unresolved. Sequenced sample: peripheral blood. This TCR came from a man aged 55-75 years who had recovered from COVID-19. The CDR3 region has the DNA TGTGCCAGCAGTTACGGGTACGAGCAGTACTTC. Amino acid sequence: CASSYGYEQYF.